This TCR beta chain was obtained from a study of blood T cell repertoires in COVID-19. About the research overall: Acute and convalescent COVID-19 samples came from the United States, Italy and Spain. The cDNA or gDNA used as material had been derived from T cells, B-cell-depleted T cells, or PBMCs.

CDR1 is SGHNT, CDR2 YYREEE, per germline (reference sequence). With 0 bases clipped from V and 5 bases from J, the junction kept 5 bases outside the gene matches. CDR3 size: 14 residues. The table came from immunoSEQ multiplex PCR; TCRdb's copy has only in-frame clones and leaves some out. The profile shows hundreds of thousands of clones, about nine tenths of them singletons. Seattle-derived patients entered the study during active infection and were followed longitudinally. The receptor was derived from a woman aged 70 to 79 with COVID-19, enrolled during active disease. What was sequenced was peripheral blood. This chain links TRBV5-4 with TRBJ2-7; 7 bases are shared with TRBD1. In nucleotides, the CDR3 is TGTGCCAGCAGCTTGGAGGCAGGGGGAGACGAGCAGTACTTC. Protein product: CASSLEAGGDEQYF.